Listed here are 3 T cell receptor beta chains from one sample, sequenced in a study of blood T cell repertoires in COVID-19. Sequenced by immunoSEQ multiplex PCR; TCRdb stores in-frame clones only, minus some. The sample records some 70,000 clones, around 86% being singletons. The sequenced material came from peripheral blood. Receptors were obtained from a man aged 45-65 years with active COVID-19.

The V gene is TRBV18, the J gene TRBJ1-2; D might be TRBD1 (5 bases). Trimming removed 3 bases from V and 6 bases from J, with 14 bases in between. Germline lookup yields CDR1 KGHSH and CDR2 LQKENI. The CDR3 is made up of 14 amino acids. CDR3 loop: CASSPYGQVDGYTF. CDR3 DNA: TGTGCCAGCTCACCTTACGGACAAGTCGATGGCTACACCTTC.

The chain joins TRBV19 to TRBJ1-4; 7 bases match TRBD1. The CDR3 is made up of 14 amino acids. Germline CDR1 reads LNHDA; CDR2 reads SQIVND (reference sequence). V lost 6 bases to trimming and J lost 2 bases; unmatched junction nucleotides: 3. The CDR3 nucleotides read TGTGCCAGTAGCTGGACAGGCACTAATGAAAAACTGTTTTTT. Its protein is CASSWTGTNEKLFF.

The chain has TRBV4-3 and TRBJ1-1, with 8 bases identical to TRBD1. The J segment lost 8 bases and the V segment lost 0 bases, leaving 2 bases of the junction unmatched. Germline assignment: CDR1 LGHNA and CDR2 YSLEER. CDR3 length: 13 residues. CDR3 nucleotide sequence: TGCGCCAGCAGCCAAGACAGGGGGCTCGAAGCTTTCTTT. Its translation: CASSQDRGLEAFF.